This T cell receptor beta chain was obtained from a study of blood T cell repertoires in COVID-19. The overall study: Sample material is recorded as cDNA or gDNA derived from T cells, B-cell-depleted T cells, or PBMCs.

As processed by the authors: Reference gene primer amplification gave estimated nucleated cell counts. Using immunoSEQ multiplex PCR, the repertoire was profiled, and TCRdb retains in-frame clones only, with some absent. The V and J calls and clone size were taken over from that table, and D and trimming were inferred from the DNA. The sample gives 250,000 to 350,000 clones, more than 75% of which show up once; about 7.8% is in the top ten. CDR1 is MDHEN, CDR2 SYDVKM, per germline. V was trimmed by 2 bases and J by 4 bases, leaving 14 bases between them. This CDR3 is built from 15 residues. The sample taken for sequencing was peripheral blood. The rearrangement uses TRBV28 and TRBJ2-5; D may be TRBD2 (7 bases). The TCR was taken from a woman aged 50 to 65 who had recovered from COVID-19. The CDR3 DNA is TGTGCCAGCAGTTTACTTGGGGGAGGGGGAGAGACCCAGTACTTC. It translates to CASSLLGGGGETQYF.